One sample yielded the 11 T cell receptor beta chains listed below, sequenced in a study of cytomegalovirus exposure and HLA in healthy donors. Primers: 60 Vbeta forward and 13 Jbeta reverse. Libraries were prepared by immunoSEQ multiplex PCR; TCRdb keeps only in-frame clonotypes and omits some of them. This sample has about 160,000 clones, with 80% to 90% found just once. The specimen sequenced was PBMCs. The receptors were sampled from a woman in her 30s in good health and CMV-seropositive.

V usage is TRBV6-1 and J usage is TRBJ2-2; no reliable D call. Looked up from germline, CDR1 is MNHNS and CDR2 is SASEGT. The CDR3 has 13 amino acids. V was trimmed by 2 bases and J by 4 bases, leaving 5 bases between them. The CDR3 DNA is TGTGCCAGCAGTGAACTAGGCACCGGGGAGCTGTTTTTT. Residues: CASSELGTGELFF.

The V gene is TRBV7-9, the J gene TRBJ1-1; D uncertain. Germline V gives CDR1 SEHNR, CDR2 FQNEAQ (reference sequence). Trimming left V 2 bases short and J 4 bases short, with 8 bases between. The CDR3 has 13 amino acids. The DNA for the CDR3 is TGTGCCAGCAGCTTATGGTCGGGCACTGAAGCTTTCTTT. As protein: CASSLWSGTEAFF.

Only one count was recorded for this clone. The chain couples TRBV14 to TRBJ1-1; 8 bases align to TRBD1. The CDR3 sequence is 13 residues long. The trim removed 6 bases at V and 5 bases at J, leaving 5 bases unmatched. CDR1 and CDR2 from the germline V gene are SGHDN and FVKESK. The CDR3 spells CASRGTGGTEAFF. The CDR3 DNA reads as TGTGCCAGCAGAGGGACAGGAGGGACTGAAGCTTTCTTT.

This chain links TRBV21-1 with TRBJ1-5. TRBV21-1 is classified as a pseudogene. This CDR3 is built from 15 residues. The CDR3 loop is CASSKEAEGNQPQHF. In DNA form, the CDR3 reads TGTGCCAGCAGCAAAGAGGCGGAGGGAAATCAGCCCCAGCATTTT.

The chain joins TRBV6-5 to TRBJ2-7, with D uncertain. This CDR3 comprises 16 residues. From germline, CDR1 is MNHEY and CDR2 SVGAGI. Trimming pared 0 bases from V and 4 bases from J, leaving 16 bases between. This chain's CDR3 is CASSYSSRSLAYEQYF. The CDR3 coding sequence is TGTGCCAGCAGTTACTCGAGCCGTAGCTTGGCATACGAGCAGTACTTC.

The chain uses TRBV7-2 and TRBJ2-3, with unresolved D. V gave up 1 base and J gave up 3 bases, with 17 bases separating them. CDR1 is SGHTA and CDR2 is FQGNSA in the germline V gene. This CDR3 has 17 residues. DNA for the CDR3: TGTGCCAGCAGCTTAGGAGCCGCTACCCGTGTAACAGATACGCAGTATTTT. Translated, it gives CASSLGAATRVTDTQYF.

This chain connects TRBV2 to TRBJ1-2; D is uncertain. This CDR3 has 14 residues. Per the germline V gene, CDR1 is SNHLY and CDR2 is FYNNEI. The germline V and J ends were trimmed by 3 bases and 4 bases, with 12 bases remaining between them. The CDR3 coding sequence is TGTGCCAGCAGTGAGGGCCCAACTTCCTATGGCTACACCTTC. Its protein product is CASSEGPTSYGYTF.

This clone has a single count. The chain has TRBV10-3 and TRBJ2-2; the match to TRBD1 covers 10 bases. Germline V gene lookup returns CDR1 ENHRY and CDR2 SYGVKD. CDR3 length equals 16 residues. Unmatched junction bases numbered 6, after V lost 2 bases and J lost 6 bases. This chain's CDR3 is CAISERGTGAAGELFF. Written as DNA, the CDR3 is TGTGCCATCAGTGAGAGGGGGACAGGGGCGGCCGGGGAGCTGTTTTTT.

This chain links TRBV18 with TRBJ2-5, with D tentatively TRBD1 (5 bases). CDR1 and CDR2 (germline): KGHSH, LQKENI. V shed 0 bases and J shed 3 bases, with 20 bases lying between them. The CDR3 spans 18 residues. Here the CDR3 reads CASSPPKGSGDVKETQYF. The CDR3 DNA follows: TGTGCCAGCTCACCACCGAAGGGGTCTGGAGATGTTAAAGAGACCCAGTACTTC.

The chain couples TRBV29-1 to TRBJ2-1; perhaps TRBD2 as D (7 bases). Germline assignment: CDR1 SQVTM and CDR2 ANQGSEA. The CDR3 spans 15 residues. The V end was cut by 5 bases, the J end by 9 bases, with 23 bases between. CDR3 sequence reads: CSVPKGRGGRVEQFF. The CDR3 coding sequence is TGCAGCGTTCCCAAGGGGAGGGGGGGGCGGGTTGAGCAGTTCTTC.

This clone appeared a single time. The V gene is TRBV6-5, the J gene TRBJ1-5; D perhaps matches TRBD1 (5 bases). V shed 6 bases and J shed 11 bases, with 17 bases lying between them. Germline assignment: CDR1 MNHEY and CDR2 SVGAGI. The CDR3 runs to 13 residues. CDR3 residues: CASRPQGTATQHF. The CDR3 DNA sequence: TGTGCCAGCAGACCCCAAGGGACTGCGACCCAGCATTTT.